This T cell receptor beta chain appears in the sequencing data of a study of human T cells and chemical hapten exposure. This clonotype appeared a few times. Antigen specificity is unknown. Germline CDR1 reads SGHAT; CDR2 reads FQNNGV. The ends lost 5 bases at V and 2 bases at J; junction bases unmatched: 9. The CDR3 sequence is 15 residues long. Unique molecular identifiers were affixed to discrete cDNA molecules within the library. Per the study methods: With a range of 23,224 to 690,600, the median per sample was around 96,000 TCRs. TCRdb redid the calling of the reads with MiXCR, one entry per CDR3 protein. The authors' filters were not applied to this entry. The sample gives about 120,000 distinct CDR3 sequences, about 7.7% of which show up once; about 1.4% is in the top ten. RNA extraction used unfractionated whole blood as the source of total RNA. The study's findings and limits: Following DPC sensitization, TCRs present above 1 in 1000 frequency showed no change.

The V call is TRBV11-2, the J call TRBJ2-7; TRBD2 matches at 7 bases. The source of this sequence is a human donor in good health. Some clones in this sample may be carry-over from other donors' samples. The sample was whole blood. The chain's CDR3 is CASSPPWEGTYEQYF. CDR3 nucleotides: TGTGCCAGCAGCCCCCCCTGGGAGGGTACCTACGAGCAGTACTTC.